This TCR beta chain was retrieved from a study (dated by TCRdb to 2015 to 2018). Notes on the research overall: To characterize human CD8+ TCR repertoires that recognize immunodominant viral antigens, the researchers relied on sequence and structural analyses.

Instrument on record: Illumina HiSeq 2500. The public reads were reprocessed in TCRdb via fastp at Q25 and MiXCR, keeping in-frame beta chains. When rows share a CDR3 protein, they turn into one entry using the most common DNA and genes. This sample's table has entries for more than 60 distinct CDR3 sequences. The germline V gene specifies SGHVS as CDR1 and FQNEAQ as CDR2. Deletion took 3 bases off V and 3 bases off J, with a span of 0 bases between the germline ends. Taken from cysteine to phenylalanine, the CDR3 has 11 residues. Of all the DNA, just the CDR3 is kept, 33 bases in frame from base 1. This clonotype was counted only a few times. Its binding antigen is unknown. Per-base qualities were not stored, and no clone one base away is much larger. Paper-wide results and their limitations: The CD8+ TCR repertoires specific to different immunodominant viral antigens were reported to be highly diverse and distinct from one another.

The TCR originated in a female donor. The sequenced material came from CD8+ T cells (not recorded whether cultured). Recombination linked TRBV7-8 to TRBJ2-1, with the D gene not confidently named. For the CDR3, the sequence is CASSFYNEQFF. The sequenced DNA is TGTGCCAGCAGCTTCTACAATGAGCAGTTCTTC.